The rows below give T cell receptor beta chains drawn from one sample of a study of beta chain features in type 1 diabetes. Assay used: immunoSEQ multiplex PCR; TCRdb lists only in-frame clones, some missing. The table records roughly 340,000 clones, roughly 12% of them present only once. The specimen sequenced was naive CD4+ T cells from blood. The receptors were gathered from a woman aged 18-29 years with type 1 diabetes. Both conserved end residues are part of each CDR3. A D gene is named only where the DNA matches it firmly. The listing skips clone size in some rows; elsewhere it reads once, few, many or a size class.

CDR3nt,CDR3aa,v_gene,j_gene,d_gene,abundance
TGCAGCGTTCAACAGGGGGCGGGAGAGACCCAGTACTTC,CSVQQGAGETQYF,TRBV29-1,TRBJ2-5,TRBD1,-
TGTGCCAGCAGCCTCCTTATGTCGGACAGGGGCTATGGCTACACCTTC,CASSLLMSDRGYGYTF,TRBV11-2,TRBJ1-2,TRBD1,once
TGTGCCAGCTTAGGGACTAGCGGGACTCATAAGCAGTTCTTC,CASLGTSGTHKQFF,TRBV6-1,TRBJ2-1,TRBD2,few
TGTGCCAGCAGCCGTGGGACAGGGAACCAAGAGACCCAGTACTTC,CASSRGTGNQETQYF,TRBV4-2,TRBJ2-5,TRBD1,-
TGCAGCGTTAGCGCTGGGGCCAACGTCCTGACTTTC,CSVSAGANVLTF,TRBV29-1,TRBJ2-6,-,many
TGTGCCAGTAGTAGGCGGGAGGGCCTTGGTGAGCAGTTCTTC,CASSRREGLGEQFF,TRBV19,TRBJ2-1,TRBD2,-
TGCGCCAGCAGCCCAGGGTCCGGGAACACTGAAGCTTTCTTT,CASSPGSGNTEAFF,TRBV5-1,TRBJ1-1,-,-
TGTGCCAGCACTAAAGGACTAGCGGGGAGTGGTACGCAGTATTTT,CASTKGLAGSGTQYF,TRBV7-2,TRBJ2-3,TRBD2,-
TGTGCCATCTGGCTGGGGGCGCAGGACTATGGCTACACCTTC,CAIWLGAQDYGYTF,TRBV10-3,TRBJ1-2,-,-
TGTGCCAGCAGCTTGTGGGGACTAGCGGGCAATGAGCAGTTCTTC,CASSLWGLAGNEQFF,TRBV5-6,TRBJ2-1,TRBD2,-
TGTGCCAGCAGCTTAGTTAGGCCGGGCGGAGGGGAGCAGTTCTTC,CASSLVRPGGGEQFF,TRBV7-2,TRBJ2-1,-,few
TGTGCCAGCAGCTTAGTGGCAGGGCTAGAACCTAAACAGTTCTTC,CASSLVAGLEPKQFF,TRBV7-9,TRBJ2-1,-,few
TGTGCCAGCAGCATTGGACACGGTAGCAATCAGCCCCAGCATTTT,CASSIGHGSNQPQHF,TRBV9,TRBJ1-5,-,few
TGTGCCAGTATTCACAGGGACGGGGACAATCAGCCCCAGCATTTT,CASIHRDGDNQPQHF,TRBV19,TRBJ1-5,-,-
TGTGCCTGGAGTGAATCCTTTGGAGGCAATCAGCCCCAGCATTTT,CAWSESFGGNQPQHF,TRBV30,TRBJ1-5,-,-
TGCGCCAGCAGCTTAGGGCCAAAAGGGGGCCATAGCTACAATGAGCAGTTCTTC,CASSLGPKGGHSYNEQFF,TRBV5-1,TRBJ2-1,TRBD1,-
TGTGCCTGGGAGGACTGGAGGGCTGATTATGGCTACACCTTC,CAWEDWRADYGYTF,TRBV30,TRBJ1-2,-,-
TGTGCCAGCAGAACCGGGACACAGAACACTGAAGCTTTCTTT,CASRTGTQNTEAFF,TRBV6-5,TRBJ1-1,-,-
TGTGCCATCAGTGGACTAGCCCTTTCCTACGAGCAGTACTTC,CAISGLALSYEQYF,TRBV10-3,TRBJ2-7,TRBD2,-
TGTGCCAGCAGCCACGGGACAGGGTATGGGGCCAACGTCCTGACTTTC,CASSHGTGYGANVLTF,TRBV6-6,TRBJ2-6,TRBD1,few
TGTGCCAGCAGCTTAGGACTTCGCAATCAGCCCCAGCATTTT,CASSLGLRNQPQHF,TRBV11-2,TRBJ1-5,-,-
TGTGCCAGCAGCTCCTGGACTAGCGGATACAATGAGCAGTTCTTC,CASSSWTSGYNEQFF,TRBV5-6,TRBJ2-1,TRBD2,few
TGCGCCAGCAGCCGAGGACAGACGATCTCCTACGAGCAGTACTTC,CASSRGQTISYEQYF,TRBV5-1,TRBJ2-7,-,-
TGTGCCAGCAGTTCCCGACCGGGAGGGGAAAAACTGTTTTTT,CASSSRPGGEKLFF,TRBV27,TRBJ1-4,-,few
TGTGCCAGCAGCTTATGGGAGGGAACTGAAGCTTTCTTT,CASSLWEGTEAFF,TRBV7-3,TRBJ1-1,-,-
TGCGCCAGCAGCTTGGATACAGGGATTAATCAGCCCCAGCATTTT,CASSLDTGINQPQHF,TRBV5-1,TRBJ1-5,-,few
TGTGCCAGCAGCTCCCGGTGGGAACAGGGGAAAACTGAAGCTTTCTTT,CASSSRWEQGKTEAFF,TRBV7-2,TRBJ1-1,TRBD1,-
TGCGCCAGCAGCTTGGCGGGGGACGGGTCCTACAATGAGCAGTTCTTC,CASSLAGDGSYNEQFF,TRBV5-1,TRBJ2-1,-,few
TGTGCCAGCAGTTACGAAACAGGGGAAAGACGGGATACGCAGTATTTT,CASSYETGERRDTQYF,TRBV28,TRBJ2-3,TRBD1,-
TGTGCCAGTAGGATTAGCGGGGCAGATACGCAGTATTTT,CASRISGADTQYF,TRBV19,TRBJ2-3,TRBD2,few
TGTGCCAGCAGTGAATTTGGGGGGAATGGAGCCCGTTGTCGGTTCTTC,CASSEFGGNGARCRFF,TRBV25-1,TRBJ2-1,-,few
TGCGCCAGCAGCCCACCGGACAGGTCCGATATCTATGGCTACACCTTC,CASSPPDRSDIYGYTF,TRBV5-1,TRBJ1-2,TRBD1,-
TGCGCCAGCAGCCAAGGACAGGTTAGATGGTCCAATGAGCAGTTCTTC,CASSQGQVRWSNEQFF,TRBV4-3,TRBJ2-1,-,few
TGTGCCAGCAGCCATGGGCTAGCGGTAGGGGATGAGCAGTTCTTC,CASSHGLAVGDEQFF,TRBV4-2,TRBJ2-1,TRBD2,few
TGTGCCAGCAGCAAAGGGACTAGCGGCCTGGATGAGCAGTTCTTC,CASSKGTSGLDEQFF,TRBV21-1,TRBJ2-1,-,-
TGTGCCAGTAGTATTGGGGACAGCCCGGATGGGCCCCAGCATTTT,CASSIGDSPDGPQHF,TRBV19,TRBJ1-5,TRBD1,-
TGTGCCAGCAGCGGATCTAGCGGGAGGACCTACGAGCAGTACTTC,CASSGSSGRTYEQYF,TRBV2,TRBJ2-7,TRBD2,-
TGTGCCAGCTCACTAACGTGGGGAGCGGACTATGGCTACACCTTC,CASSLTWGADYGYTF,TRBV18,TRBJ1-2,-,-
TGTGCCATCAGTGAGTCGACAGGTGGGGAGACCCAGTACTTC,CAISESTGGETQYF,TRBV10-3,TRBJ2-5,-,few
TGTGCCAGCAGCCCGCGGAGGACTGAAGCTTTCTTT,CASSPRRTEAFF,TRBV4-2,TRBJ1-1,-,-